The clone carrying this T cell receptor (beta chain) was recorded at least ten times. Attached unique molecular identifiers marked individual cDNA molecules. TCRdb called the 5' RACE reads again in MiXCR, with one record for every CDR3 protein. The table records roughly 100,000 distinct CDR3 sequences, over 10% of them present only once. These data originate in a study of early T cells in non-severe SARS-CoV-2 infection. Study-level information: Unpaired chains resulted from sequencing bulk RNA of unsorted whole blood.

The CDR3 spans 14 residues. The V and J ends lost 3 bases and 4 bases respectively, with 12 bases between them. The rearrangement joins TRBV12-3 or TRBV12-4 to TRBJ2-5; D assignment may be TRBD1 or TRBD2 (5 bases each). Material for sequencing was whole blood. This clonotype originated in an adult who was a healthcare worker with PCR-confirmed SARS-CoV-2 infection or an uninfected control (not recorded which). The CDR3 DNA is TGTGCCAGCAGTTTGTCAGGGAGAGGAGAGACCCAGTACTTC. It codes for CASSLSGRGETQYF.